Shown below are 7 T cell receptor beta chains from a single sample sequenced in a study of long-term antiretroviral therapy in people with HIV. The assay, immunoSEQ v3.0, was run at survey level. Repertoires were generated with immunoSEQ multiplex PCR, while TCRdb's copy carries only in-frame clones and drops some. The sample records around 20,000 clones, over 65% being singletons. This specimen consisted of unsorted PBMCs, obtained roughly 5.7 years after starting antiretroviral therapy. These receptors all stem from a man aged 25-40 years with HIV.

The chain couples TRBV5-1 to TRBJ1-1, with D unclear. The CDR3 has 14 residues. V lost 4 bases, J lost 4 bases, and 14 bases lay in between. Germline assignment: CDR1 SGHRS and CDR2 YFSETQ. CDR3 protein: CASSRTGPGTEAFF. The CDR3 DNA is TGCGCCAGCAGCCGGACCGGGCCGGGCACTGAAGCTTTCTTT.

There are a few counts of this clone. This sequence joins TRBV2 and TRBJ1-2; D gene unclear. This CDR3 region has 12 residues. CDR1 and CDR2 from the germline V gene are SNHLY and FYNNEI. V lost 7 bases and J lost 4, with 10 bases in between. The CDR3 loop is CASKVLPYGYTF. The CDR3 region has the DNA TGTGCCAGCAAGGTTCTCCCCTATGGCTACACCTTC.

Worth noting for this clone: At one boundary the junction diverges from the germline segment, which might be a read error. The rearrangement links TRBV7-9 to TRBJ2-1; 7 bases match TRBD2. CDR1 SEHNR and CDR2 FQNEAQ come from the germline V gene (reference sequence). The CDR3 loop spans 16 amino acids. The CDR3 region is CASSLSGANSDNEQFF. For the CDR3, the DNA is TGTGCCAGCAGCTTGAGCGGGGCGAACTCCGACAATGAGCAGTTCTTC.

V and J are TRBV5-4 and TRBJ2-7; 8 bases line up with TRBD2. CDR3 length: 13 amino acids. V trimming: 1 base; J trimming: 7 bases; junction bases outside the gene matches: 4. Germline V CDR1 and CDR2: SGHNT, YYREEE (reference sequence). The DNA of the CDR3 is TGTGCCAGCAGCTTGACGGGGGGGCAAGAGCAGTACTTC. Protein: CASSLTGGQEQYF.

The V and J genes are TRBV7-2 and TRBJ1-1; D not resolved. Between the trimmed V and J ends, which lost 5 bases and 4 bases, there was a span of 17 bases. The CDR3 is 15 amino acids. CDR1 is SGHTA and CDR2 is FQGNSA in the germline V gene. The CDR3 is CASSRRGIGPTEAFF. DNA for the CDR3: TGTGCCAGCAGCCGACGTGGGATCGGCCCCACTGAAGCTTTCTTT. Based on the CDR3 plus reference TRBV7-2 and TRBJ1-1, the full variable domain is GAGVSQSPSNKVTEKGKDVELRCDPISGHTALYWYRQSLGQGLEFLIYFQGNSAPDKSGLPSDRFSAERTGGSVSTLTIQRTQQEDSAVYLCASSRRGIGPTEAFFGQGTRLTVV.

With respect to this clone: At one end the junction does not follow the germline gene, possibly because of a read error. The J gene is TRBJ2-6, the V gene TRBV28; D may be TRBD1 or TRBD2 (7 bases each). Per the germline V gene, CDR1 is MDHEN and CDR2 is SYDVKM. CDR3 length: 18 amino acids. CDR3 in DNA: TGTGCCAGCAGTCCGGGGGGCAGGGGGAATTCTGGGGCCGACGTCCTGACTTTC. Its protein product is CASSPGGRGNSGADVLTF.

This chain connects TRBV19 to TRBJ2-1, with TRBD2 matching over 11 bases. V gave up 9 bases and J gave up 7 bases; unmatched junction bases: 11. CDR3 length: 15 amino acids. Germline CDR1 LNHDA, CDR2 SQIVND (reference sequence). The CDR3 nucleotides read TGTGCCAGCTCCCGTACTAGCGGGAGTCGGAATGAGCAGTTCTTC. This translates into CASSRTSGSRNEQFF.